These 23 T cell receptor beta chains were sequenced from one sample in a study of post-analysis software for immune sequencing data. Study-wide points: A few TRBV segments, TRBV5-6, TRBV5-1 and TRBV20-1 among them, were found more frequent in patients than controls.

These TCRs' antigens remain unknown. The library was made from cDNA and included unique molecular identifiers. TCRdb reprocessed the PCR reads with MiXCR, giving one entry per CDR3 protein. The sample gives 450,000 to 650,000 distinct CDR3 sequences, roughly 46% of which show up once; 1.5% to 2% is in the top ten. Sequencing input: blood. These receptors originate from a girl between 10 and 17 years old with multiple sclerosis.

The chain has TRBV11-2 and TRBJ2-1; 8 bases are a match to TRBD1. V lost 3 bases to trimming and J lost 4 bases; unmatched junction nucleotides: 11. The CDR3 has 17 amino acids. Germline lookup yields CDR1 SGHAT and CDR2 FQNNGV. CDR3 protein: CASSFVSTGTGYNEQFF. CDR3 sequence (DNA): TGTGCCAGCAGCTTCGTGAGTACCGGGACAGGATACAATGAGCAGTTCTTC.

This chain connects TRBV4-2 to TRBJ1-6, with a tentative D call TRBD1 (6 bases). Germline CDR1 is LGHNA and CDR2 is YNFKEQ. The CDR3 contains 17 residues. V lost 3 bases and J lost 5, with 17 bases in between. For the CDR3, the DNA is TGTGCCAGCAGCCAGAACCAGGGGAGCACAGATAATTCACCCCTCCACTTT. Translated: CASSQNQGSTDNSPLHF.

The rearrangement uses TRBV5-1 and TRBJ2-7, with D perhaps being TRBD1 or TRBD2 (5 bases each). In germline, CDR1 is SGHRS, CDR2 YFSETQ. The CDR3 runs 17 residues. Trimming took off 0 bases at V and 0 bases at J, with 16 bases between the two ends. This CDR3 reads CASSLERYRQGSYEQYF. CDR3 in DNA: TGCGCCAGCAGCTTGGAGCGGTACAGGCAGGGCTCCTACGAGCAGTACTTC.

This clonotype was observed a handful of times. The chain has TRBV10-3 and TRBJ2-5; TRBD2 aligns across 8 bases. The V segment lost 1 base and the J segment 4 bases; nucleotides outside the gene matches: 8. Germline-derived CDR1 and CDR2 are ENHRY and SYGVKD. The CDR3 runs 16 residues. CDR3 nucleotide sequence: TGTGCCATCAGTGAGTTACTGGCGGGAGGAATAGAGACCCAGTACTTC. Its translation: CAISELLAGGIETQYF.

The CDR3 nucleotides read TGTGCCAGCAGCACCGGACTGACAGATACGCAGTATTTT. Translating it yields CASSTGLTDTQYF. V and J are TRBV7-2 and TRBJ2-3, with a possible D match to TRBD2 (5 bases). The CDR3 consists of 13 residues. With 5 bases removed from V and 3 bases from J, the gap between germline ends came to 9 bases. Germline CDR1 reads SGHTA; CDR2 reads FQGNSA.

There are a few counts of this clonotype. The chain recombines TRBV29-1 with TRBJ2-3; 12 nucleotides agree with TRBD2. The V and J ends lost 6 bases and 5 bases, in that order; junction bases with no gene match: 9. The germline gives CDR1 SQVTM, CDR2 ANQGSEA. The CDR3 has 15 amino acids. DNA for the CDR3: TGCAGCGTGGCCTCTAGCGGGGGGGCCGGAGATACGCAGTATTTT. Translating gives CSVASSGGAGDTQYF.

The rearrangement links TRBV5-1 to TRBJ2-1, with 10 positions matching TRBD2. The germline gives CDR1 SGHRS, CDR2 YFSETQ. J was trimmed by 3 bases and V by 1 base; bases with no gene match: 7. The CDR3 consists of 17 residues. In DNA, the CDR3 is TGCGCCAGCAGCTTGCTGATAGCGGGAGGCAACTACAATGAGCAGTTCTTC. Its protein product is CASSLLIAGGNYNEQFF.

In DNA form, the CDR3 reads TGTGCCAGCAGTTACTCGAGTATCCTTTACGCGCTCACAGATACGCAGTATTTT. Translating it yields CASSYSSILYALTDTQYF. The rearrangement joins TRBV6-5 to TRBJ2-3; D remains ambiguous. V was shortened by 0 bases and J by 2 bases, with 18 bases between the two germline ends. This CDR3 spans 18 amino acids. Germline CDR1 is MNHEY and CDR2 is SVGAGI.

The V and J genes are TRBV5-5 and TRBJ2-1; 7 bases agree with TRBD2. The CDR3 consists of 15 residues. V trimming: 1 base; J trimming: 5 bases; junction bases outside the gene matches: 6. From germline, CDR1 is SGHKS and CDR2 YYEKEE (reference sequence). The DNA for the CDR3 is TGTGCCAGCAGCTTGAACAGCGGGGTGGACAATGAGCAGTTCTTC. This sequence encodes CASSLNSGVDNEQFF.

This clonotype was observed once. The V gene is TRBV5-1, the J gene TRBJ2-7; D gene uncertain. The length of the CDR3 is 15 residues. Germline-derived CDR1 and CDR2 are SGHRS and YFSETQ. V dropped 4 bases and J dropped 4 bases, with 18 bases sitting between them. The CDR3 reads CASSIQSGPPYEQYF. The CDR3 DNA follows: TGCGCCAGCAGCATTCAATCCGGGCCCCCATACGAGCAGTACTTC.

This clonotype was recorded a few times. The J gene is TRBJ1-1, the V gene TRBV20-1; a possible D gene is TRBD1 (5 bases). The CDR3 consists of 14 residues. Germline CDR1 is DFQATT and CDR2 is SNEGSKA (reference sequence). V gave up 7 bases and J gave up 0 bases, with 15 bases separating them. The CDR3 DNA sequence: TGCAGTGGGGGACCGGGAAGCATGAACACTGAAGCTTTCTTT. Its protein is CSGGPGSMNTEAFF.

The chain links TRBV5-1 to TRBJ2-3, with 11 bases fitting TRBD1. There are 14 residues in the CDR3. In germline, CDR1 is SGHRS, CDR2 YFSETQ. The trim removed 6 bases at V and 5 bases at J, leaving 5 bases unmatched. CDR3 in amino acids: CASTGTGGEDTQYF. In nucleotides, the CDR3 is TGCGCCAGCACAGGGACAGGGGGTGAAGATACGCAGTATTTT.

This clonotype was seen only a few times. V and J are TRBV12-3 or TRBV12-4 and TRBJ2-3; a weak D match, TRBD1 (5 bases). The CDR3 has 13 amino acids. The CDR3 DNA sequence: TGTGCGATAGCTGAGACAGGCACAGATACGCAGTATTTT. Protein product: CAIAETGTDTQYF.

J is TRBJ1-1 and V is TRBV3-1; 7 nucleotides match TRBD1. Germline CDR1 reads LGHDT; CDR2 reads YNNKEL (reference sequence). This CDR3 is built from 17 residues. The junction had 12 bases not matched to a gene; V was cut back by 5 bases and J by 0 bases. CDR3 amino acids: CASSEGTDPLMNTEAFF. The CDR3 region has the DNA TGTGCCAGCAGCGAGGGGACAGATCCTTTGATGAACACTGAAGCTTTCTTT.

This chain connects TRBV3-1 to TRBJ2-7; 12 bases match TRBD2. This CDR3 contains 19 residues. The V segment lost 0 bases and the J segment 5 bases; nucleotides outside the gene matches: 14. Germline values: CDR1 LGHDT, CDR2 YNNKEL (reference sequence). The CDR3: CASSQEFLAGGPLAHEQYF. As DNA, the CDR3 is TGTGCCAGCAGCCAAGAATTTCTAGCGGGAGGGCCGCTCGCCCACGAGCAGTACTTC.

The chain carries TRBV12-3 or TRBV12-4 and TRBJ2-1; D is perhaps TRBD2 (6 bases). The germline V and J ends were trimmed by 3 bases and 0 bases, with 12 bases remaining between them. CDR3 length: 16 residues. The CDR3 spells CASSFKRASSYNEQFF. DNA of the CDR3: TGTGCCAGCAGTTTTAAGCGGGCTAGCTCCTACAATGAGCAGTTCTTC.

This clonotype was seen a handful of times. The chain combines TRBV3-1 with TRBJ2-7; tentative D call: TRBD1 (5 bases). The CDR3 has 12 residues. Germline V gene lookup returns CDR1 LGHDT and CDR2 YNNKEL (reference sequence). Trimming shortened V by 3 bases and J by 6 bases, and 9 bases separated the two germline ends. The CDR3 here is CASSQDKVEQYF. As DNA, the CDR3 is TGTGCCAGCAGCCAGGACAAGGTCGAGCAGTACTTC.

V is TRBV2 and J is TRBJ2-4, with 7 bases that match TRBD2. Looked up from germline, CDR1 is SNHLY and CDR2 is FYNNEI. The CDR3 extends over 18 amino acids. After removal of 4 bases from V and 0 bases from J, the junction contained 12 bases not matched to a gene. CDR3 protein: CASSAGRMPEVAKNIQYF. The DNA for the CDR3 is TGTGCCAGCAGTGCCGGGAGGATGCCTGAAGTAGCCAAAAACATTCAGTACTTC.

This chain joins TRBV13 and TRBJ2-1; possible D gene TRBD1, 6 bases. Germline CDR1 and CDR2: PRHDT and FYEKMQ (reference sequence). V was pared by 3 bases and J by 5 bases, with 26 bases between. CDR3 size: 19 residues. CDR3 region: CASSFRRTASSQGHNEQFF. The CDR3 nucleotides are TGTGCCAGCAGCTTCCGTAGGACAGCCAGTTCCCAGGGCCACAATGAGCAGTTCTTC.

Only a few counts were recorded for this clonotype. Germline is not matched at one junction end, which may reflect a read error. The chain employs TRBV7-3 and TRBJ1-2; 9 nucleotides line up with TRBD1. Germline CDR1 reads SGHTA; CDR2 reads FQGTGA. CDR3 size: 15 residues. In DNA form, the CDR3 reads TGTGCCAGCAGCATAACAGGGGGCGCGGATTCTGGCTACACCTTC. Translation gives CASSITGGADSGYTF. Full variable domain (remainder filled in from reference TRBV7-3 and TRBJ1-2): GAGVSQTPSNKVTEKGKYVELRCDPISGHTALYWYRQSLGQGPEFLIYFQGTGAADDSGLPNDRFFAVRPEGSVSTLKIQRTERGDSAVYLCASSITGGADSGYTFGSGTRLTVV.

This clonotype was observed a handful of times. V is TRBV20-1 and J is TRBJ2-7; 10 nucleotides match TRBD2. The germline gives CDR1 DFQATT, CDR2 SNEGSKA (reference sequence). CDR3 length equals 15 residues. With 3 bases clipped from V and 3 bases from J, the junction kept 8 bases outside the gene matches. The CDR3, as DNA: TGCAGTGCTAGTGCTACTAGCGGGAAGCTCTACGAGCAGTACTTC. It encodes CSASATSGKLYEQYF.

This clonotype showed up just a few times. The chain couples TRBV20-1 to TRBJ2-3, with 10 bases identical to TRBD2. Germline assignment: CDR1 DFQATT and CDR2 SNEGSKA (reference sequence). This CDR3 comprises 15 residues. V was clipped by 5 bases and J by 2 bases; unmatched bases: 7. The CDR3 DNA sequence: TGCAGTGCTGGGCCCACTAGCGGGGTCACAGATACGCAGTATTTT. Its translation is CSAGPTSGVTDTQYF.

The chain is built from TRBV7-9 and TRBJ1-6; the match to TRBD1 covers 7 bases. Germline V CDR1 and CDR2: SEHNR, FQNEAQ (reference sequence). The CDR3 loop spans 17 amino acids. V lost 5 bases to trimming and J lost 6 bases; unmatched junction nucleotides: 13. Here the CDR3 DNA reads TGTGCCAGCAGCCCCGGGACAGCTTCGTTTATTAATTCACCCCTCCACTTT. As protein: CASSPGTASFINSPLHF.